This T cell receptor (beta chain) was identified in a study of blood T cell repertoires in COVID-19. At the level of the study: COVID-19 samples from acute and convalescent phases originated in the United States, Italy and Spain. Sample material is recorded as cDNA or gDNA derived from T cells, B-cell-depleted T cells, or PBMCs.

Germline V gene sequence: CDR1 SEHNR, CDR2 FQNEAQ (reference sequence). The CDR3 has 16 residues. V lost 5 bases, J lost 4 bases, and 20 bases lay in between. Original processing notes: Estimated nucleated cell counts came from reference gene primer amplification. Sequencing used immunoSEQ multiplex PCR; TCRdb keeps in-frame clones, though not all of them. For V, J and clone size, that table is used; D and trimming come from the DNA. The data contain under 300,000 clones, 75% to 90% of them singletons. Sequenced material: peripheral blood. This receptor was taken from a woman in her sixties or seventies with acute or convalescent COVID-19. The chain is built from TRBV7-9 and TRBJ1-2; D is perhaps TRBD1 (6 bases). The CDR3 is CASSPLGGRGLYGYTF. The DNA for the CDR3 is TGTGCCAGCAGCCCCCTAGGGGGACGGGGTCTCTATGGCTACACCTTC.